This TCR beta chain was sequenced for a study of response to subunit inactivated influenza vaccine. This clonotype was counted a few times. The target antigen is unknown. The V end lost 6 bases, the J end lost 0 bases, and 11 bases lay between the germline ends. Germline V gene sequence: CDR1 ENHRY, CDR2 SYGVKD. The CDR3 is made up of 14 amino acids. The study, taken as a whole, reports: The authors proposed limited new T cell recruitment per seasonal influenza vaccination.

Each CDR3 protein gets one entry after TCRdb re-called the RT-PCR reads with MiXCR. The data hold some 640,000 distinct CDR3 sequences, with more than 11% observed a single time. This chain uses TRBV10-3 with TRBJ1-1; tentative D call: TRBD1 (6 bases). The sequence came from a man in his fifties or sixties who received an inactivated influenza vaccine. This specimen consisted of PBMCs from blood, obtained roughly 2 weeks before vaccination. The DNA of the CDR3 is TGTGCCATCAGGAAGGACAGCCTGAACACTGAAGCTTTCTTT. Amino acids: CAIRKDSLNTEAFF.